A selection of T cell receptor beta chains follows, all from one sample in a study of blood T cells in healthy people across ages. Via MiXCR, TCRdb re-called the 5' RACE reads, giving one row per CDR3 protein. This sample has 980,000 or so distinct CDR3 sequences, with roughly 50% found just once. Source material: blood. Receptor source: a man aged 25 to 40 in good health. Each CDR3 is given with its conserved first and last residue. The D gene is left open where the match is weak. The size of a clone is reported for some rows only, either as once, few or many, or as a class for expanded clones.

clone_size d_call j_call v_call cdr3_aa cdr3_nt
. . TRBJ1-2 TRBV6-6 CASSLKGLSTGCNYGYTF TGTGCCAGCAGCCTCAAAGGCCTCTCCACTGGGTGTAACTATGGCTACACCTTC
once . TRBJ1-6 TRBV20-1 CSARVEGNRSPLHF TGCAGTGCTAGAGTTGAGGGAAATCGTTCACCCCTCCACTTT
few . TRBJ2-5 TRBV25-1 CASRTDDQETQYF TGTGCCAGCAGGACGGACGACCAAGAGACCCAGTACTTC
. . TRBJ2-1 TRBV7-2 CASRGANNEQFF TGTGCCAGCAGGGGGGCGAACAATGAGCAGTTCTTC
. TRBD2 TRBJ2-1 TRBV4-1 CASSPIGLAGGTSSTNEQFF TGCGCCAGCAGCCCCATTGGGCTAGCGGGGGGAACTTCTTCTACGAATGAGCAGTTCTTC
once TRBD2 TRBJ2-3 TRBV9 CASSETSGTHTQYF TGTGCCAGCAGCGAGACTAGCGGGACCCATACGCAGTATTTT
. TRBD1 TRBJ1-1 TRBV6-6 CASSYLDRGATEAFF TGTGCCAGCAGTTACTTGGACAGGGGGGCCACTGAAGCTTTCTTT
. TRBD1 TRBJ2-3 TRBV5-1 CATRQGVTDTQYF TGCGCCACCAGACAGGGGGTAACAGATACGCAGTATTTT
. TRBD1 TRBJ2-3 TRBV5-5 CASSLAGQITTDTQYF TGTGCCAGCAGCTTGGCGGGACAGATTACCACAGATACGCAGTATTTT
. . TRBJ1-6 TRBV10-3 CAIRAGNDSPLHF TGTGCCATCAGAGCAGGGAATGACTCACCCCTCCACTTT
few . TRBJ2-4 TRBV20-1 CSASPGVTKNIQYF TGCAGTGCTAGTCCCGGGGTAACCAAAAACATTCAGTACTTC
. . TRBJ2-3 TRBV11-2 CASSLVGGPMDTQYF TGTGCCAGCAGCTTAGTAGGGGGGCCAATGGATACGCAGTATTTT
few TRBD2 TRBJ2-7 TRBV6-2/TRBV6-3 CASSWTSGTYEQYF TGTGCCAGCAGCTGGACTAGCGGGACCTACGAGCAGTACTTC
. TRBD1 TRBJ1-6 TRBV20-1 CSANFRQGESSPLHF TGCAGTGCTAACTTCCGACAGGGGGAAAGTTCACCCCTCCACTTT
few . TRBJ2-3 TRBV20-1 CSASIGNTQYF TGCAGTGCTAGTATCGGGAATACGCAGTATTTT
. . TRBJ2-7 TRBV3-1 CASSLATAGYEQYF TGTGCCAGCAGCCTTGCAACGGCGGGCTACGAGCAGTACTTC
few . TRBJ2-7 TRBV7-9 CASSLPTGRYEQYF TGTGCCAGCAGCTTACCGACAGGGAGGTACGAGCAGTACTTC